This T cell receptor beta chain was obtained from a study of T-cell reconstitution after alpha-beta-depleted transplantation in children. Overall study results and limits: Approximately two months post-transplant, alpha-beta T cells reportedly originated from several hundred expanded graft clones. Some patients showed high day-60 TCRbeta diversity, which derived from surviving recipient T cells and thymic progenitors. Most T-cell counts and diversity one year after the transplant came from T cells that were newly produced.

Unique molecular identifiers featured in how the TCRbeta library was prepared. Each CDR3 protein is one row after TCRdb ran MiXCR on the PCR reads. Here the sample spans around 500,000 distinct CDR3 sequences, roughly 23% being singletons. Ten or more counts support this clonotype. Its antigen is currently unknown. CDR1 and CDR2 (germline): SQVTM, ANQGSEA. Trimming left V 3 bases short and J 5 bases short, with 11 bases between. This CDR3 is 13 amino acids long. Sample: PBMCs, mostly from graft donor cells, taken 360 days after TCRalphabeta/CD19-depleted stem cell transplant. The receptor was derived from a boy younger than two who had a stem cell transplant for acute myeloid leukemia, so the T cells may come from the graft donor. The chain joins TRBV29-1 to TRBJ2-1; no clear D. The CDR3 sequence: CSVEWQRNNEQFF. The CDR3 nucleotides read TGCAGCGTTGAGTGGCAGCGCAACAATGAGCAGTTCTTC.